The next 10 T cell receptor beta chains were all read from a single sample in a study of CD8 T cells in ankylosing spondylitis. MiXCR, applied by TCRdb to the 5' RACE reads, yields one record per CDR3 protein. The table has 80,000 to 100,000 distinct CDR3 sequences, around 10% seen once; the top ten hold roughly 5.6%. Sequenced material: blood, either unsorted or a sorted T cell fraction (not recorded which). These receptors came from a male donor with ankylosing spondylitis or in good health (not recorded which).

With regard to this clonotype: A clone one base away is much larger, so this may be a read error. The chain combines TRBV12-3 or TRBV12-4 with TRBJ2-5; TRBD2 matches at 9 bases. This CDR3 comprises 13 residues. This CDR3 is CTSSQLAGETQYF. In DNA form, the CDR3 reads TGTACCAGCAGCCAACTAGCGGGAGAGACCCAGTACTTC.

This clonotype was detected ten times or more. The J gene is TRBJ2-3, the V gene TRBV15, with 7 bases matching TRBD2. J was trimmed by 2 bases and V by 0 bases; bases with no gene match: 5. The CDR3 runs to 16 residues. Germline V gene data show CDR1 as LNHNV and CDR2 as YYDKDF (reference sequence). CDR3 protein: CATSRDRDYNTDTQYF. Here the CDR3 DNA reads TGTGCCACCAGCAGAGATAGGGACTATAACACAGATACGCAGTATTTT.

This clonotype was found many times. This rearrangement joins TRBV27 to TRBJ2-7; TRBD1 might be the D (5 bases). CDR1 and CDR2 (germline): MNHEY, SMNVEV (reference sequence). The CDR3 spans 15 residues. V was cut by 2 bases and J by 2 bases, with 13 bases left in between. DNA for the CDR3: TGTGCCAGCAGTTTAAAGGGGTCCCGACCCTACGAGCAGTACTTC. The encoded protein is CASSLKGSRPYEQYF.

This clonotype showed up many times. This chain uses TRBV3-1 with TRBJ1-4, with unresolved D. This CDR3 region has 16 residues. Trimming stripped 0 bases from V and 6 bases from J, with 14 bases between. CDR1 is LGHDT and CDR2 is YNNKEL in the germline V gene (reference sequence). CDR3 DNA: TGTGCCAGCAGCCAAGATGGAGTACGGCTACATGAAAAACTGTTTTTT. Protein: CASSQDGVRLHEKLFF.

This clonotype showed up many times. The rearrangement uses TRBV19 and TRBJ1-6, with D unclear. The length of the CDR3 is 14 residues. Germline CDR1 reads LNHDA; CDR2 reads SQIVND (reference sequence). The ends were cut back, 3 bases at V and 0 bases at J, with 3 bases in the middle. CDR3 sequence (DNA): TGTGCCAGTAGTATGGGCTCCTATAATTCACCCCTCCACTTT. Its translation is CASSMGSYNSPLHF.

At least ten counts were recorded for this clonotype. The V and J genes are TRBV20-1 and TRBJ1-1, with 8 positions matching TRBD1. The CDR3 extends over 14 amino acids. Germline V gene sequence: CDR1 DFQATT, CDR2 SNEGSKA (reference sequence). The trim removed 2 bases at V and 12 bases at J, leaving 14 bases unmatched. The CDR3 nucleotides read TGCAGTGCTAGAATTCCAGGGGGCCCATGGGGTACTTTCTTT. Amino acid sequence: CSARIPGGPWGTFF.

This clonotype has ten or more counts. The J gene is TRBJ1-6, the V gene TRBV9; 10 positions match TRBD1. The germline V gene encodes CDR1 SGDLS and CDR2 YYNGEE. V shed 5 bases and J 10 bases; nucleotides not matched to a gene: 6. The CDR3 has 14 residues. The CDR3 DNA reads as TGTGCCAGCAGTGCAGACAGGGGGCTCTCACCCCTCCACTTT. This encodes CASSADRGLSPLHF. The variable domain in full, completed from reference TRBV9 and TRBJ1-6, reads DSGVTQTPKHLITATGQRVTLRCSPRSGDLSVYWYQQSLDQGLQFLIQYYNGEERAKGNILERFSAQQFPDLHSELNLSSLELGDSALYFCASSADRGLSPLHFGNGTRLTVT.

This clonotype was observed many times. The chain employs TRBV28 and TRBJ2-5; possible D gene TRBD1, 6 bases. Trimming shortened V by 7 bases and J by 5 bases, and 11 bases separated the two germline ends. CDR3 size: 12 residues. Germline loops: CDR1 MDHEN, CDR2 SYDVKM. The CDR3 region is CASNGGFETQYF. As DNA, the CDR3 is TGTGCCAGCAATGGGGGCTTCGAGACCCAGTACTTC. Full variable domain (outside the CDR3, taken from reference TRBV28 and TRBJ2-5): DVKVTQSSRYLVKRTGEKVFLECVQDMDHENMFWYRQDPGLGLRLIYFSYDVKMKEKGDIPEGYSVSREKKERFSLILESASTNQTSMYLCASNGGFETQYFGPGTRLLVL.

In this sample, this clonotype turned up many times. The chain recombines TRBV20-1 with TRBJ2-1; D possibly corresponds to TRBD2 (7 bases). This CDR3 comprises 14 residues. The V end lost 3 bases, the J end lost 0 bases, and 9 bases lay between the germline ends. From germline, CDR1 is DFQATT and CDR2 SNEGSKA (reference sequence). The CDR3 sequence is CSASGGPSYNEQFF. The CDR3, as DNA: TGCAGTGCTAGCGGGGGGCCCTCCTACAATGAGCAGTTCTTC.

The chain combines TRBV7-9 with TRBJ2-3; tentative D call: TRBD1 (5 bases). The CDR3 runs to 14 residues. Germline CDR1 reads SEHNR; CDR2 reads FQNEAQ (reference sequence). Trimming cost V 8 bases and J 3 bases, with 15 bases left between them. CDR3 region: CASEPRVQTDTQYF. Here the CDR3 DNA reads TGTGCCAGCGAACCCAGGGTTCAGACAGATACGCAGTATTTT.